This T cell receptor beta chain was found in a study of identical twins. The study's findings and limits: Fewer insertions were carried by abundant cord blood beta clonotypes, but none was seen in memory repertoires. Excess twin sharing in beta out-of-frame sequences was weaker.

MiXCR, applied by TCRdb to the 5' RACE reads, yields one record per CDR3 protein. The sample has 500,000 to 650,000 distinct CDR3 sequences, 7.1% seen once; the top ten hold about 1.6%. V lost 5 bases and J lost 4; bases outside the gene matches: 13. The CDR3 sequence is 17 residues long. The germline gives CDR1 SGHTA, CDR2 FQGNSA. Donors were all healthy Caucasians. Concerning this clonotype: Its antigen is unidentified.

The same sample was also used in a study of yellow fever vaccine responses in identical twins. That publication notes: Among the twins, the vaccine T cell response reportedly seemed partly convergent and partly personalized.

This sequence was found in a woman aged 18 to 35 in good health. The sequenced material came from PBMCs. The rearrangement joins TRBV7-2 to TRBJ2-3; 9 bases match TRBD2. The CDR3 sequence: CASSRAGVAGDSDTQYF. The CDR3 DNA reads TGTGCCAGCAGCCGCGCGGGGGTAGCGGGGGATTCAGATACGCAGTATTTT.